Below are 20 T cell receptor beta chains sequenced from a single sample in a study of blood T cell repertoires in COVID-19. This table comes from immunoSEQ multiplex PCR, and its TCRdb copy is limited to in-frame clones, with some not included. The sample lists hundreds of thousands of clones, around 89% occurring once. Sequencing was performed on PBMCs or T cells enriched from blood (not recorded which). The receptors were sampled from a man younger than 40 who had recovered from COVID-19.

The chain is built from TRBV24-1 and TRBJ1-2; the D gene is possibly TRBD1 (5 bases). The germline V gene encodes CDR1 KGHDR and CDR2 SFDVKD. Trimming removed 4 bases at V and 6 bases at J, with 17 bases between. There are 15 residues in the CDR3. The CDR3 coding sequence is TGTGCCACCAGTGAAGGCGGGGGGACTAAGGATGGCTACACCTTC. This encodes CATSEGGGTKDGYTF.

This rearrangement joins TRBV10-1 to TRBJ2-7, with 7 nucleotides matching TRBD2. The germline V gene has CDR1 WNHNN and CDR2 SYGVQD (reference sequence). V dropped 3 bases and J dropped 6; count of bases not matched to a gene: 5. The CDR3 spans 13 residues. CDR3 coding DNA: TGCGCCAGCAGTGAAGTGCGGGGGAGCGAGCAGTACTTC. Translating it yields CASSEVRGSEQYF.

The J gene is TRBJ1-2, the V gene TRBV7-2; D is possibly TRBD1 (5 bases). V gave up 4 bases and J gave up 8 bases, with 11 bases separating them. This CDR3 comprises 12 residues. The germline gives CDR1 SGHTA, CDR2 FQGNSA. CDR3 in DNA: TGTGCCAGCAGCTCCCCAGGGCACGGCTACACCTTC. Amino acids: CASSSPGHGYTF.

The J gene is TRBJ2-2, the V gene TRBV9; possible D gene TRBD2, 6 bases. The V gene's germline CDR1 is SGDLS and CDR2 YYNGEE. CDR3 length: 18 amino acids. V was pared by 6 bases and J by 6 bases, with 27 bases between. The chain's CDR3 is CASTNRGSEGFNPGELFF. As DNA, the CDR3 is TGTGCCAGCACCAACCGGGGGTCCGAGGGGTTTAACCCCGGGGAGCTGTTTTTT.

The chain is built from TRBV28 and TRBJ1-2, with a tentative D call TRBD1 (6 bases). Trimming stripped 1 base from V and 4 bases from J, with 19 bases between. The CDR3 spans 17 residues. Germline V gene lookup returns CDR1 MDHEN and CDR2 SYDVKM. Here the CDR3 reads CASSLLGTSGHSYGYTF. As DNA, the CDR3 is TGTGCCAGCAGTTTATTAGGAACCTCGGGACATTCCTATGGCTACACCTTC.

The gene calls are TRBV2 and TRBJ2-5; 8 bases align to TRBD1. Looked up from germline, CDR1 is SNHLY and CDR2 is FYNNEI. The CDR3 is 15 amino acids. Trimming took 4 bases from V and 4 from J; bases not matched to a gene: 8. CDR3 in amino acids: CASSGARGPGETQYF. In DNA, the CDR3 is TGTGCCAGCAGTGGGGCCAGGGGGCCGGGAGAGACCCAGTACTTC.

The J gene is TRBJ2-2, the V gene TRBV24-1; TRBD1 might be the D (6 bases). Trimming took 8 bases from V and 0 from J, leaving 15 bases between them. In germline, CDR1 is KGHDR, CDR2 SFDVKD. The CDR3 sequence is 16 residues long. The CDR3 bases are TGTGCCACCACCCGGTCCGGGACATCGAACACCGGGGAGCTGTTTTTT. Protein product: CATTRSGTSNTGELFF.

The chain combines TRBV6-5 with TRBJ1-1, with no clear D. Germline V gene lookup returns CDR1 MNHEY and CDR2 SVGAGI. CDR3 size: 15 residues. V gave up 8 bases and J gave up 5 bases, with 21 bases separating them. For the CDR3, the DNA is TGTGCCAGCCGCCCGCCTTCTGGGCAGTGGACTGAAGCTTTCTTT. This sequence encodes CASRPPSGQWTEAFF.

The rearrangement joins TRBV7-9 to TRBJ1-1; D call uncertain. Trimming shortened V by 2 bases and J by 2 bases, and 9 bases separated the two germline ends. CDR3 length: 14 amino acids. Germline CDR1 and CDR2: SEHNR and FQNEAQ (reference sequence). The CDR3, as DNA: TGTGCCAGCAGCTTATCCGGGATAAACACTGAAGCTTTCTTT. Residues: CASSLSGINTEAFF. The entire variable domain, with the rest obtained from reference TRBV7-9 and TRBJ1-1, is as follows: DTGVSQNPRHKITKRGQNVTFRCDPISEHNRLYWYRQTLGQGPEFLTYFQNEAQLEKSRLLSDRFSAERPKGSFSTLEIQRTEQGDSAMYLCASSLSGINTEAFFGQGTRLTVV.

The V gene is TRBV3-1 (or the pseudogene TRBV3-2), the J gene TRBJ2-3, with 8 positions matching TRBD2. There are 16 residues in the CDR3. Germline trimming cut 1 base from V and 1 base from J; bases unmatched to any gene: 4. Germline V gene sequence: CDR1 LGHDT, CDR2 YNNKEL (reference sequence). Here the CDR3 DNA reads TGTGCCAGCAGCCAAGGGATACTAGCGGGCACAGATACGCAGTATTTT. Translating it yields CASSQGILAGTDTQYF.

V is TRBV19 and J is TRBJ2-5, with 10 bases fitting TRBD2. In germline, CDR1 is LNHDA, CDR2 SQIVND (reference sequence). V shed 0 bases and J 2 bases; nucleotides not matched to a gene: 12. The CDR3 loop spans 19 amino acids. This CDR3 is CASSIDGRGLARQQETQYF. The CDR3 bases are TGTGCCAGTAGTATAGATGGCAGGGGACTAGCGCGACAACAAGAGACCCAGTACTTC.

This sequence joins TRBV11-3 and TRBJ2-2, with D hard to call. V was clipped by 3 bases and J by 4 bases, with 3 bases between them. Germline CDR1 and CDR2: SGHNT and YENEEA. The CDR3 is made up of 12 amino acids. CDR3 nucleotides: TGTGCCAGCAGCTTGCGCACCGGGGAGCTGTTTTTT. Amino acid sequence: CASSLRTGELFF.

This chain uses TRBV27 with TRBJ2-7; 9 bases agree with TRBD1. The CDR3 consists of 14 residues. V lost 0 bases, J lost 3 bases, and 0 bases stayed unmatched. Germline V gives CDR1 MNHEY, CDR2 SMNVEV (reference sequence). CDR3 amino acids: CASSLSTGGYEQYF. Here the CDR3 DNA reads TGTGCCAGCAGTTTATCGACAGGGGGCTACGAGCAGTACTTC.

The chain joins TRBV5-1 to TRBJ1-1, with D possibly matching TRBD1 (6 bases). Germline V lookup: CDR1 SGHRS, CDR2 YFSETQ. This CDR3 region has 14 residues. Trimming took off 2 bases at V and 0 bases at J, with 8 bases between the two ends. CDR3 residues: CASSLPGVNTEAFF. DNA of the CDR3: TGCGCCAGCAGCTTACCAGGGGTGAACACTGAAGCTTTCTTT.

V and J are TRBV28 and TRBJ2-3; 11 bases align to TRBD2. Germline CDR1 is MDHEN and CDR2 is SYDVKM. The CDR3 totals 17 residues. The trim removed 4 bases at V and 0 bases at J, leaving 6 bases unmatched. CDR3 loop: CASSSGLAGLSTDTQYF. DNA for the CDR3: TGTGCCAGCAGTTCCGGACTAGCGGGCCTAAGCACAGATACGCAGTATTTT. Using reference TRBV28 and TRBJ2-3 for the parts outside the CDR3, the full variable domain is DVKVTQSSRYLVKRTGEKVFLECVQDMDHENMFWYRQDPGLGLRLIYFSYDVKMKEKGDIPEGYSVSREKKERFSLILESASTNQTSMYLCASSSGLAGLSTDTQYFGPGTRLTVL.

The chain combines TRBV6-5 with TRBJ2-3, with D unclear. Germline V gene data show CDR1 as MNHEY and CDR2 as SVGAGI. V was cut by 2 bases and J by 0 bases, with 6 bases left in between. The CDR3 runs to 14 residues. The CDR3 protein is CASSYVGSTDTQYF. The CDR3 region has the DNA TGTGCCAGCAGTTACGTCGGGAGCACAGATACGCAGTATTTT.

V and J are TRBV11-2 and TRBJ2-7; D perhaps matches TRBD2 (6 bases). The V and J ends lost 4 bases and 4 bases respectively, with 23 bases between them. CDR1 and CDR2 from the germline V gene are SGHAT and FQNNGV. The CDR3 is made up of 17 amino acids. The CDR3 coding sequence is TGTGCCAGCAGCTCCCTGAGCGGGTCCGTCGGTGGGTACGAGCAGTACTTC. As protein: CASSSLSGSVGGYEQYF.

The chain has TRBV5-6 and TRBJ2-5, with TRBD2 matching 7 bases. The CDR3 covers 15 residues. The junction had 8 bases not matched to a gene; V was cut back by 4 bases and J by 2 bases. Germline loops: CDR1 SGHDT, CDR2 YYEEEE. CDR3 DNA: TGTGCCAGCAGCCTAGGACTAGTAGGACAAGAGACCCAGTACTTC. Residues: CASSLGLVGQETQYF.

V gene TRBV6-6 combines with J gene TRBJ2-3, with D perhaps matching TRBD1 (6 bases). Germline loops: CDR1 MNHNY, CDR2 SVGAGI (reference sequence). The CDR3 length is 16 residues. Trimming pared 7 bases from V and 2 bases from J, leaving 19 bases between. CDR3 DNA: TGTGCCAGCACCCCGCCCGGGACAACAACCACAGATACGCAGTATTTT. Its translation: CASTPPGTTTTDTQYF.

This clone was recorded only once. Sequence at one end of the junction differs from germline and may be a read error. The chain carries TRBV6-2 or TRBV6-3 and TRBJ2-7; 7 bases line up with TRBD2. CDR3 length equals 12 residues. Germline assignment: CDR1 MNHEY and CDR2 SVGEGT. CDR3 coding DNA: TGTGCCAGCAGTTACCTAGCGGCCCCCTTGGACTTC. It yields the protein CASSYLAAPLDF.